This TCR beta chain was recovered during a study of shared clonotypes between healthy human individuals. Data came from immunoSEQ multiplex PCR; TCRdb stores just in-frame clones and leaves some out. The sample yields about 2 million clones, 90% to 95% seen once. Looked up from germline, CDR1 is SGHRS and CDR2 is YFSETQ. V shed 5 bases, J shed 2 bases, and the junction held 3 bases outside the gene matches. The CDR3 totals 13 residues. The receptor's source is a young man in good health. The sequenced material came from naive CD4+ T cells sorted from blood. Noted subset: CD45RA+ positively selected. The V and J genes are TRBV5-1 and TRBJ2-7; 8 nucleotides match TRBD1. The chain's CDR3 is CASRRTGTYEQYF. DNA of the CDR3: TGCGCCAGCAGACGGACAGGGACCTACGAGCAGTACTTC.